The rows below give T cell receptor beta chains drawn from one sample of a study of blood T cell repertoires in COVID-19. The assay was immunoSEQ multiplex PCR, and TCRdb's table has in-frame clones only and misses some. The table has 70,000 to 100,000 clones, approximately 70% seen once. Sequenced sample: peripheral blood. Receptor source: a woman between 55 and 75 years old in a cohort sampled during active or convalescent COVID-19. Each CDR3 is given with its conserved first and last residue. The D gene is left open where the match is weak. Some rows mark clone size as missing; the rest say once, few, many or name a class of expanded clone.

J: TRBJ1-6; D: NA; size: many; V: TRBV28; CDR3: CASSSPSPLHF; DNA: TGTGCCAGCAGTTCTCCCTCACCCCTCCACTTT
J: TRBJ1-3; D: NA; size: NA; V: TRBV18; CDR3: CASSQGAGNTIYF; DNA: TGTGCCAGCTCACAGGGGGCTGGAAACACCATATATTTT
J: TRBJ2-7; D: TRBD1; size: NA; V: TRBV5-1; CDR3: CASSPTQTGFEQYF; DNA: TGCGCCAGCAGCCCGACCCAGACAGGGTTCGAGCAGTACTTC
J: TRBJ1-2; D: NA; size: NA; V: TRBV6-2/TRBV6-3; CDR3: CASSPALDRTGYTF; DNA: TGTGCCAGCAGCCCGGCCTTAGACAGGACCGGCTACACCTTC
J: TRBJ1-2; D: TRBD1; size: NA; V: TRBV7-9; CDR3: CASSLGTGVGYTF; DNA: TGTGCCAGCAGCTTAGGGACAGGGGTCGGCTACACCTTC
J: TRBJ1-2; D: TRBD1; size: NA; V: TRBV5-6; CDR3: CASSSFGQGPYGYTF; DNA: TGTGCCAGCAGCTCCTTCGGACAGGGACCCTATGGCTACACCTTC
J: TRBJ1-1; D: TRBD1; size: NA; V: TRBV4-1; CDR3: CASSLRGQGATEAFF; DNA: TGCGCCAGCAGCCTTAGGGGGCAGGGAGCCACTGAAGCTTTCTTT
J: TRBJ2-5; D: TRBD2; size: NA; V: TRBV2; CDR3: CASSPGGRDQYF; DNA: TGTGCCAGCAGTCCCGGAGGGAGGGACCAGTACTTC
J: TRBJ1-6; D: TRBD1; size: NA; V: TRBV18; CDR3: CASSVDRAGSPLHF; DNA: TGTGCCAGCTCCGTCGACAGGGCGGGGTCACCCCTCCACTTT
J: TRBJ1-5; D: TRBD1; size: NA; V: TRBV29-1; CDR3: CSVETGSGQPQHF; DNA: TGCAGCGTTGAGACAGGGTCGGGTCAGCCCCAGCATTTT
J: TRBJ2-2; D: TRBD2; size: NA; V: TRBV4-1; CDR3: CASSQTSGGGGTGELFF; DNA: TGCGCCAGCAGCCAAACTAGCGGGGGTGGGGGCACCGGGGAGCTGTTTTTT
J: TRBJ1-4; D: TRBD1; size: NA; V: TRBV7-9; CDR3: CASSERQGATNEKLFF; DNA: TGTGCCAGCAGCGAACGACAGGGGGCAACTAATGAAAAACTGTTTTTT
J: TRBJ1-1; D: TRBD1; size: NA; V: TRBV18; CDR3: CASSETGAEAFF; DNA: TGTGCCAGCTCAGAAACAGGGGCTGAAGCTTTCTTT
J: TRBJ1-2; D: TRBD1; size: NA; V: TRBV6-5; CDR3: CASSYSYGQGYGYTF; DNA: TGTGCCAGCAGTTACTCGTACGGACAGGGCTATGGCTACACCTTC
J: TRBJ1-2; D: TRBD1; size: NA; V: TRBV9; CDR3: CASSVGQGNYGYTF; DNA: TGTGCCAGCAGCGTAGGACAGGGCAACTATGGCTACACCTTC
J: TRBJ2-5; D: TRBD1; size: NA; V: TRBV6-6; CDR3: CASSLGQLKETQYF; DNA: TGTGCCAGCAGTTTGGGACAGCTCAAAGAGACCCAGTACTTC
J: TRBJ1-2; D: NA; size: NA; V: TRBV28; CDR3: CASSFAGSYYGYTF; DNA: TGTGCCAGCAGTTTCGCAGGGTCTTACTATGGCTACACCTTC
J: TRBJ2-7; D: TRBD2; size: NA; V: TRBV7-9; CDR3: CASSFGLAGESYEQYF; DNA: TGTGCCAGCAGCTTCGGTCTAGCGGGAGAATCCTACGAGCAGTACTTC
J: TRBJ1-1; D: NA; size: once; V: TRBV2; CDR3: CASSEGQLNTEAFF; DNA: TGTGCCAGCAGTGAGGGACAACTGAACACTGAAGCTTTCTTT
J: TRBJ1-5; D: NA; size: few; V: TRBV24-1; CDR3: CATSEPGGNQPQHF; DNA: TGTGCCACCAGTGAGCCAGGGGGCAATCAGCCCCAGCATTTT
J: TRBJ2-3; D: TRBD2; size: NA; V: TRBV5-1; CDR3: CASSKLAGTDTQYF; DNA: TGCGCCAGCAGCAAACTAGCGGGCACAGATACGCAGTATTTT
J: TRBJ1-3; D: NA; size: NA; V: TRBV9; CDR3: CASSPRGASSGNTIYF; DNA: TGTGCCAGCAGCCCCCGAGGCGCGAGCTCTGGAAACACCATATATTTT
J: TRBJ2-7; D: TRBD2; size: NA; V: TRBV7-8; CDR3: CASSLVREGNEQYF; DNA: TGTGCCAGCAGCTTAGTCAGGGAGGGAAACGAGCAGTACTTC
J: TRBJ1-1; D: TRBD1; size: NA; V: TRBV5-1; CDR3: CASSLVQGENTEAFF; DNA: TGCGCCAGCAGCTTGGTTCAGGGGGAGAACACTGAAGCTTTCTTT
J: TRBJ1-2; D: TRBD1; size: NA; V: TRBV7-2; CDR3: CASSAGTGGSNYGYTF; DNA: TGTGCCAGCAGCGCCGGGACAGGGGGCTCTAACTATGGCTACACCTTC
J: TRBJ1-5; D: NA; size: NA; V: TRBV28; CDR3: CASSLSQGRNQPQHF; DNA: TGTGCCAGCAGTTTAAGCCAGGGCAGAAATCAGCCCCAGCATTTT
J: TRBJ2-1; D: TRBD1; size: few; V: TRBV6-5; CDR3: CASCSLGQGENEQFF; DNA: TGTGCCAGCTGCAGCCTGGGACAGGGGGAGAATGAGCAGTTCTTC
J: TRBJ2-3; D: TRBD2; size: NA; V: TRBV4-1; CDR3: CASSRGLADGTDTQYF; DNA: TGCGCCAGCAGCCGCGGACTAGCGGATGGCACAGATACGCAGTATTTT
J: TRBJ1-1; D: TRBD1; size: NA; V: TRBV6-5; CDR3: CASRTGGASKAFF; DNA: TGTGCCAGCAGAACAGGGGGCGCGAGTAAAGCTTTCTTT
J: TRBJ1-2; D: NA; size: NA; V: TRBV5-5; CDR3: CASRHQSGGIYGYTF; DNA: TGTGCCAGCAGGCACCAATCTGGGGGGATCTATGGCTACACCTTC
J: TRBJ2-5; D: TRBD2; size: NA; V: TRBV4-2; CDR3: CASSQDVGRASGGAGETQYF; DNA: TGTGCCAGCAGCCAAGATGTAGGTCGGGCTAGCGGGGGGGCTGGTGAGACCCAGTACTTC
J: TRBJ1-2; D: TRBD1; size: few; V: TRBV15; CDR3: CATSGGQGKDYGYTF; DNA: TGTGCCACCAGCGGGGGACAGGGGAAGGACTATGGCTACACCTTC
J: TRBJ2-7; D: NA; size: NA; V: TRBV12-3/TRBV12-4; CDR3: CASSLNRPNEQYF; DNA: TGTGCCAGCAGTTTGAACAGACCCAACGAGCAGTACTTC
J: TRBJ2-2; D: NA; size: NA; V: TRBV4-3; CDR3: CASRTLLGRTGELFF; DNA: TGCGCCAGCCGGACCCTCTTGGGGCGCACCGGGGAGCTGTTTTTT
J: TRBJ2-5; D: NA; size: NA; V: TRBV6-5; CDR3: CATQLGEETQYF; DNA: TGTGCCACCCAGCTAGGGGAAGAGACCCAGTACTTC
J: TRBJ1-3; D: NA; size: NA; V: TRBV30; CDR3: CAWSVGGASGNTIYF; DNA: TGTGCCTGGAGTGTAGGGGGGGCTTCTGGAAACACCATATATTTT
J: TRBJ2-2; D: TRBD2; size: NA; V: TRBV4-3; CDR3: CASSQALAGSNTGELFF; DNA: TGCGCCAGCAGCCAGGCGCTAGCGGGGTCGAACACCGGGGAGCTGTTTTTT
J: TRBJ1-1; D: NA; size: NA; V: TRBV18; CDR3: CASSPPRGYTEAFF; DNA: TGTGCCAGCTCACCACCCCGCGGATACACTGAAGCTTTCTTT
J: TRBJ1-4; D: TRBD1; size: NA; V: TRBV4-1; CDR3: CASSQLPGQGSPGEKLFF; DNA: TGCGCCAGCAGCCAGCTTCCTGGACAGGGCTCCCCGGGAGAAAAACTGTTTTTT
J: TRBJ2-4; D: TRBD1; size: NA; V: TRBV2; CDR3: CASSPGQGPSLNIQYF; DNA: TGTGCCAGCAGTCCGGGACAGGGGCCGAGCTTAAACATTCAGTACTTC
J: TRBJ2-5; D: NA; size: NA; V: TRBV7-9; CDR3: CASSLGRVTETQYF; DNA: TGTGCCAGCAGCTTGGGCAGGGTAACCGAGACCCAGTACTTC
J: TRBJ1-1; D: TRBD1; size: NA; V: TRBV19; CDR3: CASSMSGQLGRRNTEAFF; DNA: TGTGCCAGTAGTATGTCGGGACAGCTAGGGAGGCGGAACACTGAAGCTTTCTTT
J: TRBJ1-3; D: TRBD1; size: NA; V: TRBV5-1; CDR3: CASSLATGGWSGNTIYF; DNA: TGCGCCAGCAGCTTGGCCACAGGGGGATGGTCTGGAAACACCATATATTTT
J: TRBJ1-4; D: NA; size: NA; V: TRBV18; CDR3: CASSPIGTRATNEKLFF; DNA: TGTGCCAGCTCACCTATCGGGACACGGGCAACTAATGAAAAACTGTTTTTT
J: TRBJ1-6; D: NA; size: NA; V: TRBV28; CDR3: CASRKGINSPLHF; DNA: TGTGCCAGCAGAAAGGGGATCAATTCACCCCTCCACTTT
J: TRBJ1-6; D: NA; size: few; V: TRBV18; CDR3: CASSPGQYNSPLHF; DNA: TGTGCCAGCTCACCAGGCCAGTATAATTCACCCCTCCACTTT
J: TRBJ1-4; D: NA; size: NA; V: TRBV7-9; CDR3: CASSFLGEWGATNEKLFF; DNA: TGTGCCAGCAGCTTTCTCGGGGAGTGGGGGGCAACTAATGAAAAACTGTTTTTT
J: TRBJ2-7; D: TRBD1; size: NA; V: TRBV7-2; CDR3: CASSPRQGSYEQYF; DNA: TGTGCCAGCAGCCCAAGACAGGGCTCCTACGAGCAGTACTTC
J: TRBJ2-7; D: TRBD2; size: medium-sized; V: TRBV7-9; CDR3: CASSSAQGLAGIYEQYF; DNA: TGTGCCAGCAGCTCCGCCCAGGGACTAGCGGGCATCTACGAGCAGTACTTC
J: TRBJ2-7; D: TRBD1; size: NA; V: TRBV18; CDR3: CASSPIGQGASYEQYF; DNA: TGTGCCAGCTCGCCAATTGGACAGGGGGCGTCCTACGAGCAGTACTTC
J: TRBJ2-5; D: NA; size: NA; V: TRBV6-5; CDR3: CATRRAGQETQYF; DNA: TGTGCTACCAGAAGGGCAGGGCAGGAGACCCAGTACTTC
J: TRBJ2-7; D: TRBD1; size: NA; V: TRBV5-4; CDR3: CASSRADRGLFSEQYF; DNA: TGTGCCAGCAGCCGAGCGGACAGGGGCTTATTCAGCGAGCAGTACTTC